This paragraph reports one T cell receptor (beta chain). What it recognizes is unknown. This sample is drawn from a study of T cell repertoires in cytomegalovirus infection. Germline lookup yields CDR1 LNHDA and CDR2 SQIVND (reference sequence). V was pared by 8 bases and J by 3 bases, with 10 bases between. CDR3 length: 12 amino acids. TCRdb independently ran MiXCR on the reads; one entry per CDR3 protein. The data contain about 830,000 distinct CDR3 sequences, 30% to 35% of them singletons. Here the sequenced sample was cultured CD8+ T cells from PBMCs, taken from culture after CMV antigen stimulation. The chain is built from TRBV19 and TRBJ1-2; D unclear. The receptor's source is a human donor in good health (CMV status not recorded). Some clones in this sample may be carry-over from other donors' samples. CDR3 bases: TGTGCCAGTCGGTGGGAGGACTATGGCTACACCTTC. Amino acids: CASRWEDYGYTF. Drawing the rest from reference TRBV19 and TRBJ1-2, the complete variable domain is DGGITQSPKYLFRKEGQNVTLSCEQNLNHDAMYWYRQDPGQGLRLIYYSQIVNDFQKGDIAEGYSVSREKKESFPLTVTSAQKNPTAFYLCASRWEDYGYTFGSGTRLTVV.